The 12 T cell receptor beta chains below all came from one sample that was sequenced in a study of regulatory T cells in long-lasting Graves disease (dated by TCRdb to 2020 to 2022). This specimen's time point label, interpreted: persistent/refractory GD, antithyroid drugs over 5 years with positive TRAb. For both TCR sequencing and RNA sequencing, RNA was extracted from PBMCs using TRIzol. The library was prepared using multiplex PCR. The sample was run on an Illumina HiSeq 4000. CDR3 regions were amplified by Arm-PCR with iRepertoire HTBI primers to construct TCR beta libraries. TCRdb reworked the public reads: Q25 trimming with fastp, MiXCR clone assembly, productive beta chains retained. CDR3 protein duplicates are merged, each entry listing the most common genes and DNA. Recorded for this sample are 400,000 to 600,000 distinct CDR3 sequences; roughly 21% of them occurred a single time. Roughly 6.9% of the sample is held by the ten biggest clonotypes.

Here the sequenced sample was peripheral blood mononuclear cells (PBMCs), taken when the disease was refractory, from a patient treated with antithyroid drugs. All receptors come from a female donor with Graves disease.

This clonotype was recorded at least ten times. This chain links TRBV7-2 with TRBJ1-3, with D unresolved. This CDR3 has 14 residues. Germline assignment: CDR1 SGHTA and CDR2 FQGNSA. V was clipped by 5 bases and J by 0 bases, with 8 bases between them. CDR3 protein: CASSRRSSGNTIYF. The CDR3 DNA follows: TGTGCCAGCAGCCGGAGATCCTCTGGAAACACCATATATTTT.

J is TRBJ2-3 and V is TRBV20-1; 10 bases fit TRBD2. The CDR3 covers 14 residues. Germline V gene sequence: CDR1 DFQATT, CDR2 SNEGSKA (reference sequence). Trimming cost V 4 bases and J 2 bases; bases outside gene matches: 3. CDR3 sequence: CSATSGRDTDTQYF. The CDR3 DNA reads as TGCAGTGCTACAAGCGGGAGGGACACAGATACGCAGTATTTT.

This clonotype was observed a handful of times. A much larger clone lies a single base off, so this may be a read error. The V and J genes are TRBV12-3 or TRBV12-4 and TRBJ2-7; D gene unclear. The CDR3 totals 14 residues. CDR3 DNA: TGTGCCAGCAGTTTTAGGCCCATCTCCTACGTGCAGTACTTC. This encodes CASSFRPISYVQYF.

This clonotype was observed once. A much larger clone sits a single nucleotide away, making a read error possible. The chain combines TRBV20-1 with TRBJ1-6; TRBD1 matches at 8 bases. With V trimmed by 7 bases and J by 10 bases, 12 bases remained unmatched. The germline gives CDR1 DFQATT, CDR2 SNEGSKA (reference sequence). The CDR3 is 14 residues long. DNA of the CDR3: TGCAGTGTCTGTACGACAGGGGAGAGATCACCCCTCCACTTT. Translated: CSVCTTGERSPLHF.

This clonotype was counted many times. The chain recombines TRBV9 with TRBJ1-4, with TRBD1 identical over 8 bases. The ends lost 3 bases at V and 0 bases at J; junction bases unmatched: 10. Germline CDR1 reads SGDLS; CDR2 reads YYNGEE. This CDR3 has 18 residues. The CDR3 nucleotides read TGTGCCAGCAGCGGACAACGACAGGGGCCAACAACTAATGAAAAACTGTTTTTT. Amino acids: CASSGQRQGPTTNEKLFF.

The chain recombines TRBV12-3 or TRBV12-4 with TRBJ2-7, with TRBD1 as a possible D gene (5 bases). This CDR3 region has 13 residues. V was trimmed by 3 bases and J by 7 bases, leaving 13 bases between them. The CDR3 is CASSFTAGREQYF. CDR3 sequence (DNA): TGTGCCAGCAGTTTTACGGCAGGGCGAGAGCAGTACTTC.

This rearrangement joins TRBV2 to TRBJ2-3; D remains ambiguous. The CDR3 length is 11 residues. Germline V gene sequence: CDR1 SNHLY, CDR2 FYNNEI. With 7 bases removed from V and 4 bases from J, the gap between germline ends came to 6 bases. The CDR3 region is CASTYADTQYF. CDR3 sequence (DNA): TGTGCCAGCACTTATGCAGATACGCAGTATTTT.

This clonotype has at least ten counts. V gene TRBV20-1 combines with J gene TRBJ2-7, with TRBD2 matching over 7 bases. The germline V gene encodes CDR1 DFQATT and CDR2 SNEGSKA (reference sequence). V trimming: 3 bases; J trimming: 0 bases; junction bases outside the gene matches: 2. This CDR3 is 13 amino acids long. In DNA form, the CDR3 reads TGCAGTGCTAGGGGGGACTACTCCTACGAGCAGTACTTC. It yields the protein CSARGDYSYEQYF.

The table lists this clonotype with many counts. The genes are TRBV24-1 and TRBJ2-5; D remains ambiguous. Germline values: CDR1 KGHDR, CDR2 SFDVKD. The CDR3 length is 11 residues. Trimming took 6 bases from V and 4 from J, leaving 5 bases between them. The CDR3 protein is CATSTGETQYF. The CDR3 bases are TGTGCCACCAGTACGGGAGAGACCCAGTACTTC.

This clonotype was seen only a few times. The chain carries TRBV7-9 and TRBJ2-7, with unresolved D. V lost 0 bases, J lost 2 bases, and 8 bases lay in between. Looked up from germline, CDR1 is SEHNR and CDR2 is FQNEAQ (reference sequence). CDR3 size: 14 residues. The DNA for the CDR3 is TGTGCCAGCAGCTTAGCCCCAGGTACCTACGAGCAGTACTTC. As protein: CASSLAPGTYEQYF.

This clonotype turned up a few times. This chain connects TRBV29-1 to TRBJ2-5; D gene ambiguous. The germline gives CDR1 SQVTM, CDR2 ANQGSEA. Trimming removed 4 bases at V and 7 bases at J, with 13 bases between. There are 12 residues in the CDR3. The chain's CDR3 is CSVVITMRTQYF. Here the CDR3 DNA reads TGCAGCGTTGTAATTACGATGAGGACCCAGTACTTC.

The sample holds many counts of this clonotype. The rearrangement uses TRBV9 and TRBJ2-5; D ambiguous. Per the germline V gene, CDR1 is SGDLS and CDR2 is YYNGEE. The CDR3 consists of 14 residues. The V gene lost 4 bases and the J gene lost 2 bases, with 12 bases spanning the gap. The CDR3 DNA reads TGTGCCAGCAGCCCTTACGACGCACAAGAGACCCAGTACTTC. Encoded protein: CASSPYDAQETQYF.